Shown below are 10 T cell receptor beta chains from a single sample sequenced in a study of blood T cell repertoires in COVID-19. Repertoires were generated with immunoSEQ multiplex PCR, while TCRdb's copy carries only in-frame clones and drops some. The table has 77,000 or so clones, approximately 80% seen once; the top ten hold less than 8%. The sample was peripheral blood. The receptors stem from a man aged 25 to 45 with COVID-19, enrolled during active disease.

This chain joins TRBV15 and TRBJ1-1; 7 bases agree with TRBD1. This CDR3 region has 15 residues. The junction had 8 bases not matched to a gene; V was cut back by 6 bases and J by 1 base. The germline gives CDR1 LNHNV, CDR2 YYDKDF (reference sequence). The CDR3 loop reads CATSQDRAPNTEAFF. Written as DNA, the CDR3 is TGTGCCACCAGTCAAGACAGGGCACCGAACACTGAAGCTTTCTTT. The complete variable domain, with remaining parts taken from reference TRBV15 and TRBJ1-1, reads DAMVIQNPRYQVTQFGKPVTLSCSQTLNHNVMYWYQQKSSQAPKLLFHYYDKDFNNEADTPDNFQSRRPNTSFCFLDIRSPGLGDTAMYLCATSQDRAPNTEAFFGQGTRLTVV.

This chain uses TRBV25-1 with TRBJ2-3, with 9 bases fitting TRBD2. CDR3 length: 17 residues. V lost 0 bases and J lost 5; bases outside the gene matches: 9. The V gene's germline CDR1 is MGHDK and CDR2 SYGVNS. The CDR3 sequence is CASSEYRLAGYVDTQYF. Written as DNA, the CDR3 is TGTGCCAGCAGTGAATATCGGCTAGCGGGATATGTAGATACGCAGTATTTT. Full variable domain (outside the CDR3, taken from reference TRBV25-1 and TRBJ2-3): EADIYQTPRYLVIGTGKKITLECSQTMGHDKMYWYQQDPGMELHLIHYSYGVNSTEKGDLSSESTVSRIRTEHFPLTLESARPSHTSQYLCASSEYRLAGYVDTQYFGPGTRLTVL.

The chain has TRBV27 and TRBJ2-3; TRBD2 matches at 10 bases. Unmatched junction bases numbered 6, after V lost 6 bases and J lost 6 bases. This CDR3 is built from 14 residues. The germline V gene encodes CDR1 MNHEY and CDR2 SMNVEV (reference sequence). Written as DNA, the CDR3 is TGTGCCAGCAGAATGGGGACTAGCGCTGATACGCAGTATTTT. Residues: CASRMGTSADTQYF.

This clone was counted between two and nine times. The J gene is TRBJ1-6, the V gene TRBV18; 8 positions agree with TRBD1. This CDR3 has 15 amino acids. V lost 6 bases and J lost 7; bases outside the gene matches: 8. Per the germline V gene, CDR1 is KGHSH and CDR2 is LQKENI. CDR3 sequence: CASSQETGVNSPLHF. Written as DNA, the CDR3 is TGTGCCAGCTCTCAAGAGACAGGGGTCAATTCACCCCTCCACTTT.

The rearrangement links TRBV7-8 to TRBJ2-1; the match to TRBD1 covers 7 bases. The CDR3 runs to 14 residues. CDR1 SGHVS and CDR2 FQNEAQ come from the germline V gene. J lost 0 bases, V lost 5 bases, and 1 base had no gene match. CDR3 nucleotides: TGTGCCAGCAGCCGGACAGGCTCCTACAATGAGCAGTTCTTC. Translation gives CASSRTGSYNEQFF.

Of note for this clone: One end of the junction does not line up with germline, which may come from a read error. This rearrangement joins TRBV14 to TRBJ1-6; the D gene is possibly TRBD1 (5 bases). The CDR3 covers 16 residues. The germline V gene encodes CDR1 SGHDN and CDR2 FVKESK. The CDR3 DNA sequence: TGTGCCGGCAGCCAAATTTCAGGGATTATCGGTTCACCCCTCCACTTT. Translated: CAGSQISGIIGSPLHF. Full variable domain (outside the CDR3, taken from reference TRBV14 and TRBJ1-6): EAGVTQFPSHSVIEKGQTVTLRCDPISGHDNLYWYRRVMGKEIKFLLHFVKESKQDESGMPNNRFLAERTGGTYSTLKVQPAELEDSGVYFCAGSQISGIIGSPLHFGNGTRLTVT.

The V gene is TRBV27, the J gene TRBJ1-2; 8 positions match TRBD1. The CDR3 is 12 residues long. The junction had 4 bases not matched to a gene; V was cut back by 6 bases and J by 7 bases. Germline CDR1 is MNHEY and CDR2 is SMNVEV (reference sequence). DNA for the CDR3: TGTGCCAGCAGGGACAGGGAGGGTGGCTACACCTTC. Protein sequence: CASRDREGGYTF.

This clone was counted only a few times. The J gene is TRBJ1-1, the V gene TRBV7-9; 7 bases fit TRBD1. Germline CDR1 reads SEHNR; CDR2 reads FQNEAQ (reference sequence). This CDR3 has 15 amino acids. V lost 5 bases to trimming and J lost 3 bases; unmatched junction nucleotides: 9. In DNA, the CDR3 is TGTGCCAGCAGCCCTGAGAGGGGGCCGGACACTGAAGCTTTCTTT. It yields the protein CASSPERGPDTEAFF. The whole variable domain, filled in from reference TRBV7-9 and TRBJ1-1, reads DTGVSQNPRHKITKRGQNVTFRCDPISEHNRLYWYRQTLGQGPEFLTYFQNEAQLEKSRLLSDRFSAERPKGSFSTLEIQRTEQGDSAMYLCASSPERGPDTEAFFGQGTRLTVV.

This rearrangement joins TRBV6-5 to TRBJ2-7, with a tentative D call TRBD1 (6 bases). Germline CDR1 reads MNHEY; CDR2 reads SVGAGI. The CDR3 consists of 15 residues. V dropped 5 bases and J dropped 3 bases, with 17 bases sitting between them. The CDR3 reads CASSSPGHINYEQYF. Here the CDR3 DNA reads TGTGCCAGCAGTAGTCCGGGACACATTAACTACGAGCAGTACTTC.

The rearrangement uses TRBV10-3 and TRBJ2-7, with D perhaps TRBD1 (7 bases). V dropped 11 bases and J dropped 0 bases, with 14 bases sitting between them. This CDR3 comprises 13 residues. Germline lookup yields CDR1 ENHRY and CDR2 SYGVKD. The CDR3 nucleotides read TGTGCCCATGGGCGGGACAGCTCCTACGAGCAGTACTTC. Its protein product is CAHGRDSSYEQYF.